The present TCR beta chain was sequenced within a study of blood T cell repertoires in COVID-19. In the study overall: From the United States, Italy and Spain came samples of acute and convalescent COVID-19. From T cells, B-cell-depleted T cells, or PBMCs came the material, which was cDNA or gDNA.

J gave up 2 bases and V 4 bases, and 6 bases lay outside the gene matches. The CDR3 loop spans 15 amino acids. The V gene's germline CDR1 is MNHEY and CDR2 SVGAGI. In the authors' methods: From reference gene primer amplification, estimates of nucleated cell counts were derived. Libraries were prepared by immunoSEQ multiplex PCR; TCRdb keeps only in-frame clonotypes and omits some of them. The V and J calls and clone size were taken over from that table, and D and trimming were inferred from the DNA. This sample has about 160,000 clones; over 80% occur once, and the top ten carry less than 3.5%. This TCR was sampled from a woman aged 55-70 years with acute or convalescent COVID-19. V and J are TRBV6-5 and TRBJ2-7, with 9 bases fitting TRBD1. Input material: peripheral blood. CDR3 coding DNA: TGTGCCAGCAGTTGGGGGACAGGGCCAGCCTACGAGCAGTACTTC. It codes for CASSWGTGPAYEQYF.